The 2 T cell receptor beta chains in this list originate from one sample, sequenced in a study of Graves' ophthalmopathy and Graves' hyperthyroidism (dated by TCRdb to the late 2010s). Data came from an Illumina HiSeq 2000. TCR beta CDR3 regions were amplified from RNA transcripts for repertoire sequencing. A first-round RT-PCR used HTBI primers with the Qiagen OneStep RT-PCR kit, followed by a second-round multiplex PCR, size selection and purification. TCRdb cleaned the public reads at Q25 with fastp, built clones with MiXCR and kept in-frame beta chains. Every entry covers one CDR3 protein and lists the most common genes and DNA from its rows. Within this sample are hundreds of thousands of distinct CDR3 sequences, with 21% of them counted one time only. The ten largest clones add up to under 3% of the sample. Material: peripheral blood. The receptors shown here come from a woman aged 18-29 years with stable Graves' hyperthyroidism. Donor details come from another sample of the same person, matched by shared clones.

There are a few counts of this clonotype. The chain combines TRBV6-1 with TRBJ1-5; TRBD1 matches at 9 bases. J was trimmed by 5 bases and V by 4 bases; bases with no gene match: 6. The length of the CDR3 is 15 residues. Germline V gives CDR1 MNHNS, CDR2 SASEGT. The CDR3, as DNA: TGTGCCAGCAGTGTACGGACAGGGGATTATCAGCCCCAGCATTTT. It translates to CASSVRTGDYQPQHF.

The chain uses TRBV6-4 and TRBJ1-6; D remains ambiguous. Trimming removed 5 bases at V and 4 bases at J, with 6 bases between. This CDR3 is 13 amino acids long. Germline-derived CDR1 and CDR2 are MRHNA and SNTAGT. CDR3 coding DNA: TGTGCCAGCAGTTACGAGTATAATTCACCCCTCCACTTT. Translating it yields CASSYEYNSPLHF.